The next 8 T cell receptor beta chains were all read from a single sample in a study of cytomegalovirus exposure and HLA in healthy donors. Data came from immunoSEQ multiplex PCR; TCRdb stores just in-frame clones and leaves some out. The table shows over 50,000 clones, with roughly 92% occurring only once. Sequencing was carried out using PBMCs. Every receptor here comes from a man in his late teens or twenties in good health and CMV-seropositive.

This chain uses TRBV28 with TRBJ2-2, with 8 bases that match TRBD2. Germline V lookup: CDR1 MDHEN, CDR2 SYDVKM. Unmatched junction bases numbered 10, after V lost 11 bases and J lost 5 bases. The CDR3 runs to 14 residues. This CDR3 reads CASRGTSLTGELFF. CDR3 sequence (DNA): TGTGCCTCCCGGGGGACTAGTCTGACCGGGGAGCTGTTTTTT. The variable domain in full, with the rest retrieved from reference TRBV28 and TRBJ2-2, is DVKVTQSSRYLVKRTGEKVFLECVQDMDHENMFWYRQDPGLGLRLIYFSYDVKMKEKGDIPEGYSVSREKKERFSLILESASTNQTSMYLCASRGTSLTGELFFGEGSRLTVL.

The rearrangement joins TRBV11-2 to TRBJ2-1; D is possibly TRBD1 (6 bases). CDR3 length: 13 residues. CDR1 is SGHAT, CDR2 FQNNGV, per germline. Trimming left V 5 bases short and J 7 bases short, with 12 bases between. In DNA form, the CDR3 reads TGTGCCAGCAGCAGAACAGGGATAAATGAGCAGTTCTTC. Protein sequence: CASSRTGINEQFF.

V usage is TRBV19 and J usage is TRBJ2-7, with TRBD1 as a possible D gene (6 bases). Germline CDR1 and CDR2: LNHDA and SQIVND (reference sequence). The CDR3 totals 13 residues. With 1 base removed from V and 2 bases from J, the gap between germline ends came to 6 bases. CDR3 sequence reads: CASSIAGAYEQYF. The CDR3 DNA is TGTGCCAGTAGTATAGCAGGGGCCTACGAGCAGTACTTC.

This chain links TRBV19 with TRBJ2-7; 7 bases are shared with TRBD1. Trimming removed 5 bases from V and 0 bases from J; junction bases left unmatched: 4. The length of the CDR3 is 14 residues. Germline CDR1 reads LNHDA; CDR2 reads SQIVND (reference sequence). The CDR3 loop reads CASSPRDSSYEQYF. In DNA, the CDR3 is TGTGCCAGTAGTCCCCGGGACAGCTCCTACGAGCAGTACTTC.

V is TRBV27 and J is TRBJ2-7; 9 nucleotides agree with TRBD2. V shed 2 bases, J shed 0 bases, and the junction held 2 bases outside the gene matches. CDR3 length: 15 residues. Germline CDR1 MNHEY, CDR2 SMNVEV (reference sequence). The CDR3 here is CASSLAGGNSYEQYF. The CDR3 DNA sequence: TGTGCCAGCAGTTTAGCGGGAGGGAACTCCTACGAGCAGTACTTC.

V and J are TRBV5-4 and TRBJ2-1; TRBD2 aligns across 13 bases. The CDR3 length is 15 residues. The V and J ends lost 4 bases and 7 bases, in that order; junction bases with no gene match: 5. Germline V gives CDR1 SGHNT, CDR2 YYREEE (reference sequence). CDR3 nucleotide sequence: TGTGCCAGCAGCCCCGGGACTAGCGGGATTAATGAGCAGTTCTTC. Translating it yields CASSPGTSGINEQFF.

The chain combines TRBV9 with TRBJ2-5; possibly TRBD2 for D (5 bases). V lost 3 bases and J lost 6, with 15 bases in between. The CDR3 is 14 amino acids. The germline V gene encodes CDR1 SGDLS and CDR2 YYNGEE. The CDR3 protein is CASSAPPPGKTQYF. DNA for the CDR3: TGTGCCAGCAGCGCCCCCCCGCCGGGAAAGACCCAGTACTTC.

The chain uses TRBV5-4 and TRBJ2-7, with 8 positions matching TRBD1. Trimming removed 4 bases from V and 3 bases from J; junction bases left unmatched: 15. The CDR3 runs to 17 residues. The V gene's germline CDR1 is SGHNT and CDR2 YYREEE (reference sequence). The CDR3 nucleotides read TGTGCCAGCAGCACTAACGGCCGGGGACAGGTACTCTACGAGCAGTACTTC. It yields the protein CASSTNGRGQVLYEQYF.